This T cell receptor (beta chain) comes out of a study of human T cells and chemical hapten exposure. About the research overall: Patients additionally received therapeutic doses of diphenylcyclopropenone on the scalp once a week, and this continued throughout the roughly 25-week study. Mostly female patients had alopecia areata, totalis or universalis.

The CDR3 sequence is 18 residues long. The germline V gene encodes CDR1 MNHEY and CDR2 SMNVEV (reference sequence). J lost 0 bases, V lost 3 bases, and 10 bases had no gene match. Time point reported: pre-sensitization, week 0. Described treatment: therapeutic diphenylcyclopropenone sensitization with weekly scalp DPC. TCRdb used MiXCR to reprocess the RACE reads, holding one entry per CDR3 protein. The repertoire holds 350,000 to 450,000 distinct CDR3 sequences, 5% to 6.5% seen once, with 2% to 3% in the top ten. This clonotype was seen repeatedly, ten times or more. This TCR was sampled from a woman aged 45-65 years with alopecia areata. Some clones in this sample may be carry-over from other donors' samples. This sample comprised whole blood, obtained in connection with sensitization to the hapten diphenylcyclopropenone (DPC). The chain recombines TRBV27 with TRBJ2-3, with 9 bases lining up with TRBD2. CDR3 amino acids: CASSLWGLAVRSTDTQYF. DNA of the CDR3: TGTGCCAGCAGTTTGTGGGGACTAGCCGTACGAAGCACAGATACGCAGTATTTT.